These T cell receptor beta chains were read from a single sample in a study of spatial heterogeneity in lung cancer. TCRdb redid the calling of the 5' RACE reads with MiXCR, one entry per CDR3 protein. The repertoire holds roughly 54,000 distinct CDR3 sequences, with less than 8.5% as singletons. This specimen consisted of PBMCs, obtained at surgery. Receptors originate from a female donor with early-stage non-small cell lung cancer. Both conserved end residues are part of each CDR3. The D gene is left open where the match is weak. Some rows have no size entry. The others give once, few or many, or a class for an expanded clone.

TRBJ2-7,TRBV7-9,NA,NA,CASSSASSREQYF,TGTGCCAGCAGCTCAGCAAGTTCTCGGGAGCAGTACTTC
TRBJ2-2,TRBV5-6,NA,NA,CASSLYTGELFF,TGTGCCAGCAGCTTGTACACCGGGGAGCTGTTTTTT
TRBJ2-5,TRBV7-2,NA,TRBD2,CASGRGEETQYF,TGTGCCAGCGGCCGGGGGGAAGAGACCCAGTACTTC
TRBJ2-1,TRBV11-2,many,NA,CASSLDQWSGEQFF,TGTGCCAGCAGCTTAGATCAATGGTCAGGCGAGCAGTTCTTC
TRBJ1-1,TRBV2,few,TRBD1,CASSETSTTGGYTEAFF,TGTGCCAGCAGTGAAACGTCAACAACAGGGGGTTATACTGAAGCTTTCTTT
TRBJ2-2,TRBV11-1,NA,TRBD2,CASSFGLVAGELFF,TGTGCCAGCAGCTTCGGACTAGTAGCCGGGGAGCTGTTTTTT
TRBJ2-7,TRBV30,NA,NA,CAWDRSSSEQYF,TGTGCCTGGGACAGGTCTTCGAGCGAGCAGTACTTC
TRBJ2-3,TRBV9,NA,TRBD1,CASSIGQGWGTDTQYF,TGTGCCAGCAGCATCGGACAGGGCTGGGGCACAGATACGCAGTATTTT
TRBJ2-3,TRBV9,many,NA,CASSDIERDTQYF,TGTGCCAGCAGTGATATAGAGAGAGATACGCAGTATTTT
TRBJ2-3,TRBV12-5,NA,NA,CASGLVLRSGADTQYF,TGTGCTAGTGGTTTGGTACTCAGATCGGGGGCAGATACGCAGTATTTT
TRBJ2-3,TRBV19,NA,TRBD2,CASSTGTSGDTDTQYF,TGTGCCAGTAGTACCGGGACTAGCGGGGACACAGATACGCAGTATTTT
TRBJ1-5,TRBV6-2/TRBV6-3,NA,TRBD1,CASSPPGQGSNQPQHF,TGTGCCAGCAGTCCGCCGGGACAGGGTAGCAATCAGCCCCAGCATTTT
TRBJ1-1,TRBV6-2/TRBV6-3,NA,TRBD1,CASMRGQFNTEAFF,TGTGCCAGCATGAGGGGGCAATTTAACACTGAAGCTTTCTTT
TRBJ2-5,TRBV9,many,NA,CASSVSPLQETQYF,TGTGCCAGCAGCGTAAGTCCCCTACAAGAGACCCAGTACTTC
TRBJ2-2,TRBV7-9,many,NA,CASSLTTGELFF,TGTGCCAGCAGCTTAACCACAGGGGAGCTGTTTTTT
TRBJ2-5,TRBV12-3/TRBV12-4,many,NA,CASSLSWAEETQYF,TGTGCCAGCAGTCTTAGCTGGGCCGAAGAGACCCAGTACTTC
TRBJ2-5,TRBV28,many,NA,CASSLVGTETQYF,TGTGCCAGCAGTTTAGTGGGGACAGAGACCCAGTACTTC
TRBJ1-1,TRBV5-1,NA,NA,CASSFLGDTEAFF,TGCGCCAGCAGCTTTCTGGGTGACACTGAAGCTTTCTTT
TRBJ2-2,TRBV7-2,few,TRBD1,CASSRSTGTGDAGELFF,TGTGCCAGCAGCCGCTCTACCGGGACAGGGGATGCCGGGGAGCTGTTTTTT
TRBJ2-3,TRBV12-3/TRBV12-4,NA,NA,CTSSFLRSTDTQYF,TGTACCAGCAGTTTCCTGAGAAGCACAGATACGCAGTATTTT
TRBJ2-7,TRBV20-1,many,NA,CSARDSDEQYF,TGCAGTGCTAGAGATTCGGACGAGCAGTACTTC
TRBJ2-3,TRBV6-1,many,NA,CATRTDSTDTQYF,TGTGCCACCCGGACAGATAGCACAGATACGCAGTATTTT
TRBJ2-7,TRBV19,few,TRBD2,CASSITSGVYEQYF,TGTGCCAGTAGTATCACTAGCGGGGTCTACGAGCAGTACTTC
TRBJ1-1,TRBV3-1,few,NA,CASSQDRGSVNTEAFF,TGTGCCAGCAGCCAAGATCGAGGCAGCGTGAACACTGAAGCTTTCTTT
TRBJ2-3,TRBV20-1,few,TRBD2,CSATLAGGPGTDTQYF,TGCAGTGCTACCCTAGCGGGGGGGCCCGGCACAGATACGCAGTATTTT
TRBJ1-2,TRBV5-4,many,TRBD1,CASSSLPGQGDFGYGYTF,TGTGCCAGCAGCTCTCTCCCGGGACAGGGAGATTTCGGGTATGGCTACACCTTC
TRBJ1-1,TRBV7-6,many,NA,CASSSPTTVTDF,TGTGCCAGCAGCTCGCCGACGACAGTTACCGACTTT
TRBJ1-2,TRBV19,few,NA,CASRWGLNYGYTF,TGTGCCAGTAGATGGGGACTTAACTATGGCTACACCTTC
TRBJ2-5,TRBV2,NA,TRBD1,CASADRDSAGETQYF,TGTGCCAGCGCGGACAGGGATAGCGCCGGAGAGACCCAGTACTTC
TRBJ2-7,TRBV21-1,many,NA,CASSPVPRAGARSYEQYF,TGTGCCAGCTCCCCCGTCCCTAGAGCGGGGGCGAGGTCCTACGAGCAGTACTTC
TRBJ2-5,TRBV2,few,NA,CASSFRIQETQYF,TGTGCCAGCTCCTTCCGGATCCAAGAGACCCAGTACTTC
TRBJ2-1,TRBV4-3,few,TRBD2,CASSQAPSGHNEQFF,TGCGCCAGCAGCCAAGCTCCTAGCGGACACAATGAGCAGTTCTTC
TRBJ2-1,TRBV7-9,NA,TRBD1,CASSSKYGDSSYNEQFF,TGTGCCAGCAGCAGTAAATACGGGGACAGCTCCTACAATGAGCAGTTCTTC
TRBJ1-6,TRBV4-2,few,NA,CASSQDFRTARSSPLHF,TGTGCCAGCAGCCAAGATTTTCGCACAGCCAGGAGTTCACCCCTCCACTTT
TRBJ2-7,TRBV5-6,few,NA,CASSSDLGAGEQYF,TGTGCCAGCAGCTCCGATCTGGGAGCGGGCGAGCAGTACTTC
TRBJ1-2,TRBV2,few,NA,CASFLQEYYGYTF,TGTGCCAGCTTCCTCCAGGAATACTATGGCTACACCTTC
TRBJ1-1,TRBV20-1,many,NA,CSARDHALNTEAFF,TGCAGTGCTAGAGACCACGCCTTGAACACTGAAGCTTTCTTT
TRBJ1-1,TRBV29-1,few,NA,CSVDNWMGMNTEAFF,TGCAGCGTTGATAACTGGATGGGGATGAACACTGAAGCTTTCTTT
TRBJ1-2,TRBV7-2,few,NA,CASTPRQWTNYGYTF,TGTGCCAGCACCCCACGACAGTGGACCAACTATGGCTACACCTTC
TRBJ2-3,TRBV20-1,many,TRBD2,CSAESGGSTDTQYF,TGCAGTGCAGAAAGCGGGGGTAGCACAGATACGCAGTATTTT
TRBJ2-3,TRBV9,NA,NA,CASSDILTSTDTQYF,TGTGCCAGCAGCGATATACTAACTAGCACAGATACGCAGTATTTT
TRBJ1-1,TRBV3-1,NA,TRBD1,CASSQAFDRGVAFF,TGTGCCAGCAGCCAGGCTTTCGACAGGGGGGTAGCTTTCTTT
TRBJ2-1,TRBV3-1,few,NA,CASSPTGTRSNEQFF,TGTGCCAGCAGCCCGACCGGGACTCGGAGCAATGAGCAGTTCTTC
TRBJ2-7,TRBV19,few,NA,CASSMGRRRAVANEQYF,TGTGCCAGTAGTATGGGCCGCAGGAGGGCCGTTGCGAACGAGCAGTACTTC
TRBJ2-3,TRBV20-1,NA,NA,CSASATGSDTQYF,TGCAGTGCTAGCGCGACTGGGTCAGATACGCAGTATTTT
TRBJ2-3,TRBV7-9,NA,TRBD1,CASSLNLVKGASTDTQYF,TGTGCCAGCAGCTTAAATTTGGTAAAGGGGGCGAGCACAGATACGCAGTATTTT